This T cell receptor beta chain was observed in a study of blood T cell repertoires in COVID-19. Turning to the study itself: The origin of the acute and convalescent COVID-19 samples was the United States, Italy and Spain. PBMCs, B-cell-depleted T cells, or T cells provided the cDNA or gDNA that made up the material.

The CDR3 loop spans 17 amino acids. V dropped 2 bases and J dropped 1 base, with 14 bases sitting between them. Germline CDR1 reads MNHEY; CDR2 reads SMNVEV (reference sequence). Original data processing: Reference gene primer amplification yielded estimated nucleated cell counts. Assay used: immunoSEQ multiplex PCR; TCRdb lists only in-frame clones, some missing. V and J calls and clone size are as listed in that table; D and trimming were resolved from the DNA. The sample yields almost 400,000 clones, around nine tenths seen once. The study assigned cohorts using participant-reported clinical history.

The chain links TRBV27 to TRBJ1-4; D not resolved. This clonotype was obtained from a woman aged 25-40 years who had recovered from COVID-19. Sequences were obtained from PBMCs or T cells enriched from blood (not recorded which). CDR3 sequence (DNA): TGTGCCAGCAGTTTACGAGCAGGTGCAAAAACTAATGAAAAACTGTTTTTT. It codes for CASSLRAGAKTNEKLFF.